The 21 T cell receptor beta chains reported below all come from one sample, sequenced in a study of CD8 T cells in ankylosing spondylitis. General observations from the study: Typical of ankylosing spondylitis blood, it appeared, was a TCR beta motif of roughly eight highly homologous variants.

These receptors' antigens are unknown. TCRdb re-analysed the 5' RACE reads in MiXCR, keeping a single row per CDR3 protein. The sample holds 470,000 or so distinct CDR3 sequences, 20% to 30% seen once. The sequenced sample was blood, either unsorted or a sorted T cell fraction (not recorded which). The source is a male donor with ankylosing spondylitis.

The V call is TRBV7-9, the J call TRBJ2-4; D not certain. The germline gives CDR1 SEHNR, CDR2 FQNEAQ (reference sequence). CDR3 length: 12 amino acids. The germline V and J ends were trimmed by 5 bases and 13 bases, with 15 bases remaining between them. CDR3 protein: CASSRLTPLQYF. In DNA form, the CDR3 reads TGTGCCAGCAGCCGCCTGACGCCCTTACAGTACTTC.

This chain links TRBV3-1 with TRBJ2-7; D remains unclear. Germline lookup yields CDR1 LGHDT and CDR2 YNNKEL (reference sequence). The CDR3 length is 11 residues. Trimming removed 4 bases at V and 5 bases at J, with 6 bases between. The CDR3 sequence is CASSLADEQYV. CDR3 DNA: TGTGCCAGCAGCCTCGCTGACGAGCAGTACGTC.

This clonotype was found once. V usage is TRBV6-1 and J usage is TRBJ2-1; D gene unclear. V shed 0 bases and J shed 7 bases, with 4 bases lying between them. The CDR3 consists of 12 residues. Germline CDR1 and CDR2: MNHNS and SASEGT. CDR3 loop: CASSEARNEQFF. In nucleotides, the CDR3 is TGTGCCAGCAGTGAAGCGCGGAATGAGCAGTTCTTC.

CDR3 coding DNA: TGTGCCAGCAGGGGGCGACACCTGGAGCTAACTACCTATGGCTACACCTTC. It is translated as CASRGRHLELTTYGYTF. The J gene is TRBJ1-2, the V gene TRBV7-2; a possible D gene is TRBD1 (5 bases). CDR1 SGHTA and CDR2 FQGNSA come from the germline V gene. The CDR3 covers 17 residues. The V gene lost 6 bases and the J gene lost 4 bases, with 24 bases spanning the gap.

This clonotype was recorded once. J is TRBJ2-5 and V is TRBV11-2, with 11 bases matching TRBD1. The CDR3 spans 16 residues. Trimming cost V 2 bases and J 5 bases; bases outside gene matches: 7. Germline-derived CDR1 and CDR2 are SGHAT and FQNNGV. DNA for the CDR3: TGTGCCAGCAGCTTATCCTGGACAGGGGGCGGGGAGACCCAGTACTTC. The encoded protein is CASSLSWTGGGETQYF.

This clonotype was seen more than once but under ten times. The chain has TRBV3-1 and TRBJ2-7; the D gene could be TRBD1 or TRBD2 (5 bases each). V was cut by 4 bases and J by 2 bases, with 12 bases left in between. CDR3 size: 14 residues. Germline assignment: CDR1 LGHDT and CDR2 YNNKEL (reference sequence). This CDR3 is CASSPPGRTYEQYV. In DNA form, the CDR3 reads TGTGCCAGCAGCCCACCGGGACGGACCTACGAGCAGTACGTC.

The chain links TRBV12-3 or TRBV12-4 to TRBJ2-5; no reliable D call. This CDR3 contains 13 residues. V was cut by 7 bases and J by 1 base, with 10 bases left in between. CDR3 DNA sequence: TGTGCCAGCACCCTTCCGGGCCAAGAGACCCAGTACTTC. Its protein product is CASTLPGQETQYF.

The rearrangement uses TRBV11-2 and TRBJ1-4; D ambiguous. Trimming took off 4 bases at V and 7 bases at J, with 16 bases between the two ends. CDR3 length: 15 amino acids. Germline values: CDR1 SGHAT, CDR2 FQNNGV. The CDR3 coding sequence is TGTGCCAGCAGCTCCATACAGCTACAAGGTGAAAAACTGTTTTTT. Protein: CASSSIQLQGEKLFF.

A few counts support this clonotype. The rearrangement uses TRBV2 and TRBJ1-6, with a weak D call TRBD1 (6 bases). CDR1 is SNHLY, CDR2 FYNNEI, per germline. There are 16 residues in the CDR3. The V end was cut by 4 bases, the J end by 0 bases, with 10 bases between. CDR3 nucleotide sequence: TGTGCCAGCAGTGGCACAGGGAGCTCCTATAATTCACCCCTCCACTTT. Protein: CASSGTGSSYNSPLHF.

This chain links TRBV9 with TRBJ1-6, with unresolved D. Germline assignment: CDR1 SGDLS and CDR2 YYNGEE. Trimming stripped 0 bases from V and 8 bases from J, with 6 bases between. The CDR3 has 13 amino acids. CDR3 DNA sequence: TGTGCCAGCAGCGTAGGACGGGATTCACCCCTCCACTTT. This sequence encodes CASSVGRDSPLHF.

This chain joins TRBV24-1 and TRBJ2-6, with D perhaps TRBD1 (5 bases). V was pared by 4 bases and J by 1 base, with 10 bases between. Germline values: CDR1 KGHDR, CDR2 SFDVKD. This CDR3 comprises 16 residues. CDR3 nucleotides: TGTGCCACCAGTGAAATCAGGGCTTCTGGGGCCAACGTCCTGACTTTC. Translating gives CATSEIRASGANVLTF.

CDR3 sequence reads: CASSPGISSSYEQYF. CDR3 nucleotide sequence: TGTGCCAGCAGCCCTGGCATCTCGAGCTCCTACGAGCAGTACTTC. The chain combines TRBV7-9 with TRBJ2-7; no reliable D call. The CDR3 totals 15 residues. Trimming shortened V by 5 bases and J by 0 bases, and 14 bases separated the two germline ends. Germline CDR1 and CDR2: SEHNR and FQNEAQ (reference sequence).

The CDR3: CASSLSVSSYGYTF. The CDR3 DNA sequence: TGTGCCAGCAGCTTATCTGTGTCCTCCTATGGCTACACCTTC. The chain carries TRBV11-2 and TRBJ1-2, with unresolved D. V lost 2 bases and J lost 4, with 11 bases in between. Germline CDR1 and CDR2: SGHAT and FQNNGV. There are 14 residues in the CDR3.

This clonotype was seen only a few times. The chain is built from TRBV5-1 and TRBJ1-4; the D is unclear. The CDR3 is 13 residues long. The germline V gene has CDR1 SGHRS and CDR2 YFSETQ. V was trimmed by 7 bases and J by 3 bases, leaving 10 bases between them. The CDR3 nucleotides read TGCGCCAGCGCTCCGGGTTCTAATGAAAAACTGTTTTTT. Protein product: CASAPGSNEKLFF.

This clonotype has more than one count but fewer than ten. The chain is built from TRBV6-1 and TRBJ2-3, with a tentative D call TRBD2 (5 bases). Germline V gene sequence: CDR1 MNHNS, CDR2 SASEGT. V was pared by 6 bases and J by 3 bases, with 13 bases between. The CDR3 consists of 14 residues. CDR3 nucleotides: TGTGCCAGCAGGCCCGGAAGGGAGACAGATACGCAGTATTTT. It is translated as CASRPGRETDTQYF.

This clonotype came up a few times. This rearrangement joins TRBV4-1 to TRBJ2-3, with D perhaps matching TRBD1 (7 bases). With 3 bases removed from V and 4 bases from J, the gap between germline ends came to 23 bases. The CDR3 is made up of 18 amino acids. CDR1 and CDR2 from the germline V gene are MGHRA and YSYEKL. The CDR3 sequence: CASSQQPQQGSGADTQYF. The CDR3 DNA reads TGCGCCAGCAGCCAGCAACCTCAACAGGGGTCGGGGGCAGATACGCAGTATTTT.

This clonotype was detected a few times. This chain joins TRBV20-1 and TRBJ1-5; no definite D call. V dropped 0 bases and J dropped 0 bases, with 6 bases sitting between them. The CDR3 has 14 residues. The germline gives CDR1 DFQATT, CDR2 SNEGSKA (reference sequence). The CDR3: CSAREVSSNQPQHF. In DNA form, the CDR3 reads TGCAGTGCTAGAGAGGTCAGTAGCAATCAGCCCCAGCATTTT.

The table lists this clonotype with a few counts. The chain employs TRBV12-3 or TRBV12-4 and TRBJ2-1; 8 bases are shared with TRBD2. The junction had 11 bases not matched to a gene; V was cut back by 6 bases and J by 4 bases. The CDR3 has 16 amino acids. The CDR3 DNA reads TGTGCCAGCAGCCGGAGCGGGAGAATTGGATACAATGAGCAGTTCTTC. It codes for CASSRSGRIGYNEQFF.

This clonotype was detected a few times. The CDR3 region has the DNA TGCAGCGTTGATGACGGGACACCTTTTAGCACAGATACGCAGTATTTT. It translates to CSVDDGTPFSTDTQYF. The chain employs TRBV29-1 and TRBJ2-3, with D perhaps TRBD1 (6 bases). Germline V gives CDR1 SQVTM, CDR2 ANQGSEA. The CDR3 runs to 16 residues. The V and J ends lost 3 bases and 0 bases respectively, with 16 bases between them.

This clonotype was observed a few times. In DNA form, the CDR3 reads TGCGCCAGCAGCTTGGGGCCAGTGGGGACGTACGAGCAGTACGTC. It codes for CASSLGPVGTYEQYV. V is TRBV5-1 and J is TRBJ2-7, with D possibly called TRBD1 or TRBD2 (5 bases each). The CDR3 runs 15 residues. V lost 0 bases and J 4 bases, leaving 14 bases between the germline ends. The germline gives CDR1 SGHRS, CDR2 YFSETQ.

This clonotype was recorded only once. The rearrangement uses TRBV7-9 and TRBJ2-7, with 13 positions matching TRBD2. The CDR3 sequence is 15 residues long. Looked up from germline, CDR1 is SEHNR and CDR2 is FQNEAQ (reference sequence). J gave up 6 bases and V 5 bases, and 7 bases lay outside the gene matches. CDR3 DNA sequence: TGTGCCAGCAGCCCCGCACTAGCGGGGGGGACCGAGCAGTACTTC. Its protein product is CASSPALAGGTEQYF.